The entry below gives a single TCR beta chain sequence along with its context. Its antigen remains unidentified. Base quality data are lacking; no much larger clone is found one base away. This sample was taken from a study of CD8 T cells in ankylosing spondylitis (dated by TCRdb to about 2017). A note on the overall study: The study set out to find disease-linked TCR variants by profiling T cell receptor beta repertoires in ankylosing spondylitis patients and healthy donors. Peripheral blood was sampled, and synovial fluid was additionally collected from ankylosing spondylitis patients. The full study cohort comprised approximately 23 ankylosing spondylitis patients and roughly 100 healthy donors. The paper's findings and limits, for the study overall: Blood from ankylosing spondylitis patients appeared to be characterized by a TCR beta motif composed of several highly homologous amino acid variants. The disease-linked clones had a CD8+ phenotype and were found at relatively low frequencies in peripheral blood. According to the report, matched synovial fluid samples from ankylosing spondylitis patients were significantly enriched for the disease-linked clones. Some TCR beta motif variants had previously been reported in synovial fluid and blood of reactive arthritis patients, which suggested common disease-initiation mechanisms.

V is trimmed back by 4 bases and J by 3 bases, and the junction contains 6 bases that no gene match accounts for. The germline V gene (reference sequence) gives CDR1 as DFQATT and CDR2 as SNEGSKA. The CDR3, cysteine through phenylalanine, is 14 amino acids long. Just the 42-base CDR3 DNA is kept, in frame starting at base 1. Sequencing was performed on an Illumina HiSeq 2500. Quantitative 5'-RACE with molecular barcodes was the method used to prepare the TCR beta libraries. The authors' pipeline ran thus. A new computational method, built on a probabilistic model of VDJ rearrangement, was used to identify disease-linked TCR variants. TCRdb reprocessed the public reads (quality trimming at Q25 with fastp, clone calling with MiXCR) and kept in-frame beta chains. Rows with one shared CDR3 protein collapse into an entry with the most common genes and DNA. The V and J calls shown here were made by TCRdb, not taken from the authors' results. The sample yields approximately 250,000 distinct CDR3 sequences; 30% to 35% were counted once. The biggest ten clones account for around 4% of the sample.

This chain joins TRBV20-1 to TRBJ2-1; 7 bases in the junction line up with TRBD2. The clonotype was recovered from a male donor with ankylosing spondylitis or in good health (not recorded which). The sequenced material came from blood, either unsorted or a sorted T cell fraction (not recorded which). The CDR3 region has the sequence CSAMLGGGYNEQFF. The DNA sequence reads TGCAGTGCTATGTTGGGGGGGGGCTACAATGAGCAGTTCTTC.